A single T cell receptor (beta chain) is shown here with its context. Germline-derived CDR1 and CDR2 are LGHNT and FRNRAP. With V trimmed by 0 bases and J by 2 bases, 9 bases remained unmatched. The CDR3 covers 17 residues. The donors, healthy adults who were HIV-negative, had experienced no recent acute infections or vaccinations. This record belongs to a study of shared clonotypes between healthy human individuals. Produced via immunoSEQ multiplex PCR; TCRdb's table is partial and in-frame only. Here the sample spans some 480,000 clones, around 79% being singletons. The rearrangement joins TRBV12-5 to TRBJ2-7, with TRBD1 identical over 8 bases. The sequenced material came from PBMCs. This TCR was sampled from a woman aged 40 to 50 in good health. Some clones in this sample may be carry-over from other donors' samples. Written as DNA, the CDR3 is TGTGCTAGTGGTTTGGTACTCTCGGGACAGGACCCCTACGAGCAGTACTTC. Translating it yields CASGLVLSGQDPYEQYF.